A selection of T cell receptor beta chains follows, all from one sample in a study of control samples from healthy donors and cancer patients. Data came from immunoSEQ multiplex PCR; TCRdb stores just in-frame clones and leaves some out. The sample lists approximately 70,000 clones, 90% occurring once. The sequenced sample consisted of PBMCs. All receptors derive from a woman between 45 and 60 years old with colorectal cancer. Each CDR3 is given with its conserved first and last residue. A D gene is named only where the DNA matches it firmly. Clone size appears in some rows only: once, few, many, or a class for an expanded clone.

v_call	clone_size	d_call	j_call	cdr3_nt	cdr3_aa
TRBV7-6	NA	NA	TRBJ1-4	TGTGCCAGCAGCCCCAGGGAAGTTGGCTACGAAAAACTGTTTTTT	CASSPREVGYEKLFF
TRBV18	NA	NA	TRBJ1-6	TGTGCCAGCTCAAGTACAGCCAACTATAATTCACCCCTCCACTTT	CASSSTANYNSPLHF
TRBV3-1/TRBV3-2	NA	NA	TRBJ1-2	TGTGCCAGCAGCCCCTTGGGCAGGTATGGCTACACCTTC	CASSPLGRYGYTF
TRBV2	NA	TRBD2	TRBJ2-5	TGTGCCAGCAGTGGGACTAGCGGGAGCGTAGAGACCCAGTACTTC	CASSGTSGSVETQYF
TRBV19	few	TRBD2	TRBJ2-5	TGTGCCAGTAACCTAGCGGGGGCGGACCAAGAGACCCAGTACTTC	CASNLAGADQETQYF
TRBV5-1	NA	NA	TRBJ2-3	TGCGCCAGCAGCGGACGACTGGGAAACACAGATACGCAGTATTTT	CASSGRLGNTDTQYF
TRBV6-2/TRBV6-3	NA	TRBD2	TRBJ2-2	TGTGCCAGCAGTTACCGAGGGGCGGGGGCCGGGGAGCTGTTTTTT	CASSYRGAGAGELFF
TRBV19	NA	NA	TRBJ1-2	TGTGCCAGTATCCCCCGCCGTGGCTACACCTTC	CASIPRRGYTF
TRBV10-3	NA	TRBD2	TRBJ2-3	TGTGCCATGGCCTTGGGAGGACTAGCGGGAGGAGAAGATACGCAGTATTTT	CAMALGGLAGGEDTQYF
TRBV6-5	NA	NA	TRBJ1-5	TGTGCCAGCACCCAAGGAAATAGCAATCAGCCCCAGCATTTT	CASTQGNSNQPQHF
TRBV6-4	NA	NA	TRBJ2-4	TGTGCCAGCAGAATTAGGTCGGGCGACATTCAGTACTTC	CASRIRSGDIQYF
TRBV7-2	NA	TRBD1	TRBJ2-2	TGTGCCAGCAGCCATGACAGGGGGACCGGGGAGCTGTTTTTT	CASSHDRGTGELFF
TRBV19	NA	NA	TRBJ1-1	TGTGCCAGTAGTATAGGGTCCGGGGTGGATACTGAAGCTTTCTTT	CASSIGSGVDTEAFF
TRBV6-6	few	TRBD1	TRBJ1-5	TGTGCCAGCAGTTACAGTACAGGGGGCAATCAGCCCCAGCATTTT	CASSYSTGGNQPQHF
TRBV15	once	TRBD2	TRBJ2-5	TGTGCCACCAGCAGAGATCTAGCGGGAGGGTTGTACCAAGAGACCCAGTACTTC	CATSRDLAGGLYQETQYF
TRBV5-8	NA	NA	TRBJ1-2	TGTGCCAGCAGCCCGGCGGGCTATGGCTACACCTTC	CASSPAGYGYTF
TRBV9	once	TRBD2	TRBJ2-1	TGTGCCAGCAGCGTAGTGTCTAGCGGGATATACAATGAGCAGTTCTTC	CASSVVSSGIYNEQFF
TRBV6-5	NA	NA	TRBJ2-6	TGTGCCAGCAGTTACCTGGGGGATGGGGGGGCCAACGTCCTGACTTTC	CASSYLGDGGANVLTF
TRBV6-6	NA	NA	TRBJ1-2	TGTGCCAGCACTAAGGGCGGTCTCTATGGCTACACCTTC	CASTKGGLYGYTF
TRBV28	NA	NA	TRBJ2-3	TGTGCCAGCAGTTCCCTCGGACAGTCCTCCACACTAGATACGCAGTATTTT	CASSSLGQSSTLDTQYF
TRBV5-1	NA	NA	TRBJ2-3	TGCGCCAGCAGCTTGGAAGGGCGAGGAACAGATACGCAGTATTTT	CASSLEGRGTDTQYF
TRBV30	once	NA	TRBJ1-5	TGTGCCTGGAGTGTTGGGAGCAATCAGCCCCAGCATTTT	CAWSVGSNQPQHF
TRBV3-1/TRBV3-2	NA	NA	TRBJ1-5	TGTGCCAGCAGCCAGGGGGCTAAGCCCCAGCATTTT	CASSQGAKPQHF
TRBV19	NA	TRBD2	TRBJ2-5	TGTGCCAGTAGTAGATTTAGCGGGAGGTCCGAGACCCAGTACTTC	CASSRFSGRSETQYF
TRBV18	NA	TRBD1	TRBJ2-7	TGTGCCAGCTCAGCCGGGACAGGGAACTACGAGCAGTACTTC	CASSAGTGNYEQYF
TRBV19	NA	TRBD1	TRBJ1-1	TGTGCCAGTAGTATAGGTGACAGGGGGCCGCAGAACACTGAAGCTTTCTTT	CASSIGDRGPQNTEAFF
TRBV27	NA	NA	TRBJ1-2	TGTGCCAGCAGTTTTCGGGGGAACTATGGCTACACCTTC	CASSFRGNYGYTF
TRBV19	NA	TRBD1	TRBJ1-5	TGTGCCAGTACCCCTGGACAGGGGGAACAGCCCCAGCATTTT	CASTPGQGEQPQHF
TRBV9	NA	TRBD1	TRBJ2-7	TGTGCCAGCAGCGTAAGGTGGGACAGGGGGCAAAAGCAGTACTTC	CASSVRWDRGQKQYF
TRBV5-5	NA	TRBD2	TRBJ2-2	TGTGCCAGCAGCGGGTCGACTAGCCTGAACACCGGGGAGCTGTTTTTT	CASSGSTSLNTGELFF
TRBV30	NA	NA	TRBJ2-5	TGTGCCTGGAGTTCGGGGGGCGGCGGGGAGACCCAGTACTTC	CAWSSGGGGETQYF